This T cell receptor beta chain was identified during a study of monozygotic twins with inflammatory bowel disease. Study conclusions and caveats: Possibly because of limited power, concordant and discordant twins showed no difference in repertoire similarity. T cell subtypes that differed could not be told apart.

In the case of this clonotype: Its antigen is as yet unknown.

Germline V lookup: CDR1 SGHRS, CDR2 YFSETQ. This CDR3 spans 13 amino acids. Template switching added UMIs carrying a 6-nucleotide sample barcode. TCRdb re-called the 5' RACE reads; every CDR3 protein appears as one record, without DNA. Its table records approximately 120,000 distinct CDR3 sequences. J is TRBJ1-4 and V is TRBV5-1; TCRdb designates TRBD1, a call that cannot be tested without DNA. The sample was blood. This TCR derives from a human donor with ulcerative colitis or Crohn's disease, or a healthy co-twin of an affected twin (not recorded which). Here the CDR3 reads CASSAGPAEKLFF.